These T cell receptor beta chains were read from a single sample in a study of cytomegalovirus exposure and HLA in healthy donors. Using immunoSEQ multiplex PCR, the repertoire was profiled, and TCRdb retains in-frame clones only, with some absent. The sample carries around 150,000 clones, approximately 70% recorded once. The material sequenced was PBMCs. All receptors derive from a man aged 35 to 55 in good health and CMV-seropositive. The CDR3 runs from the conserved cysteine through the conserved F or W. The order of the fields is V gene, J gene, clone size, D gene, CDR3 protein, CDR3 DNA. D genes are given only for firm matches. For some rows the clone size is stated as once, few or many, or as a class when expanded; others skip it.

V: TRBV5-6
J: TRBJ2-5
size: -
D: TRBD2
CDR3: CASRGGLGEETQYF
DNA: TGTGCCAGCAGGGGGGGACTAGGGGAAGAGACCCAGTACTTC

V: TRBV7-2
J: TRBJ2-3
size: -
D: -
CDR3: CASSLREWLARPDTQYF
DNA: TGTGCCAGCAGCTTACGGGAGTGGCTAGCACGGCCAGATACGCAGTATTTT

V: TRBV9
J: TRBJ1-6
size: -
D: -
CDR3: CASSVGTGLLPLHF
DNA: TGTGCCAGCAGCGTAGGCACAGGGCTGTTGCCCCTCCACTTT

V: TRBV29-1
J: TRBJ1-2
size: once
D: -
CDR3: CSDQTRLYGYTF
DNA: TGCAGCGACCAGACAAGGCTCTATGGCTACACCTTC

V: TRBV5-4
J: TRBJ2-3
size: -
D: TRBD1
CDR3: CASSYGQGGDTQYF
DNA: TGTGCCAGCAGCTACGGACAGGGCGGAGATACGCAGTATTTT

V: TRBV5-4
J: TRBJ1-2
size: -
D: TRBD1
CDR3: CASSIDRVHGYTF
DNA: TGTGCCAGCAGCATTGACAGGGTCCATGGCTACACCTTC

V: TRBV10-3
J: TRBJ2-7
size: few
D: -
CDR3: CATRGGQTMAYEQYF
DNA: TGTGCCACACGAGGCGGACAGACGATGGCCTACGAGCAGTACTTC

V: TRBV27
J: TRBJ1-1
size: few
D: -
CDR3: CASSLRGRGGKYDTTEAFF
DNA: TGTGCCAGCAGTTTACGCGGTCGCGGCGGGAAATACGATACGACTGAAGCTTTCTTT

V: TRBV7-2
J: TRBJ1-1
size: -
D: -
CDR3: CASSLESSTEAFF
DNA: TGTGCCAGCAGCTTAGAGTCGAGCACTGAAGCTTTCTTT

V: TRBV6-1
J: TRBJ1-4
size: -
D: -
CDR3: CASRGPTNEKLFF
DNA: TGTGCCAGCAGGGGGCCGACTAATGAAAAACTGTTTTTT

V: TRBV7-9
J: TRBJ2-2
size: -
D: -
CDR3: CASSSTAGELFF
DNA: TGTGCCAGCAGCTCTACAGCCGGGGAGCTGTTTTTT

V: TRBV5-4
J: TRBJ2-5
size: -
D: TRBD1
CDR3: CASSSGQGTGKGETQYF
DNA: TGTGCCAGCAGCTCGGGACAAGGGACAGGGAAAGGAGAGACCCAGTACTTC

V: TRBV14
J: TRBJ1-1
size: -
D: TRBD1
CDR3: CASSQRTGMNTEAFF
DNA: TGTGCCAGCAGCCAAAGGACAGGGATGAACACTGAAGCTTTCTTT

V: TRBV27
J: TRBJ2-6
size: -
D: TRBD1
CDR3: CASSLFGQGAAGANVLTF
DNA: TGTGCCAGCAGTTTATTTGGACAGGGGGCGGCTGGGGCCAACGTCCTGACTTTC

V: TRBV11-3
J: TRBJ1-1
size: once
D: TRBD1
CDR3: CASSASRDRGRYTEAFF
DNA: TGTGCCAGCAGCGCGTCCCGGGACAGGGGGCGATACACTGAAGCTTTCTTT

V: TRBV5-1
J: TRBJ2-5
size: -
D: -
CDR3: CASSIVGRNQETQYF
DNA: TGCGCCAGCAGCATTGTGGGCCGAAATCAAGAGACCCAGTACTTC

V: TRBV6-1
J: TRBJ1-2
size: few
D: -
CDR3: CASSSLGANYGYTF
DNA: TGTGCCAGCAGTTCACTCGGAGCTAACTATGGCTACACCTTC

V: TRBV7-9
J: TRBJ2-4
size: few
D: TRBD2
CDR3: CASSLIQGLAGAKNIQYF
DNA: TGTGCCAGCAGCCTTATTCAAGGACTAGCAGGCGCCAAAAACATTCAGTACTTC

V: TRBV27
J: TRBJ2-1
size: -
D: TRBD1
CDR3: CASTLTGVHNEQFF
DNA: TGTGCCAGCACCCTGACAGGGGTCCACAATGAGCAGTTCTTC

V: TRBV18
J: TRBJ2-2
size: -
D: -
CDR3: CASSPRSGKGPGELFF
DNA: TGTGCCAGCTCACCACGATCAGGGAAGGGCCCCGGGGAGCTGTTTTTT

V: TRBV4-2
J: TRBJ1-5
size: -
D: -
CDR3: CASSLIGTPQPQHF
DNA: TGTGCCAGCAGCCTGATCGGGACACCTCAGCCCCAGCATTTT

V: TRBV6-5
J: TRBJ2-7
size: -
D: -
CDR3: CASSPDFRNGEQYF
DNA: TGTGCCAGCAGCCCGGACTTCCGGAACGGCGAGCAGTACTTC